What follows are 18 T cell receptor beta chains derived from one specimen sequenced in a study of T cell repertoires in cytomegalovirus infection. Their recognized antigens are unknown. TCRdb fed the reads into MiXCR, producing one record per CDR3 protein. This table holds roughly 860,000 distinct CDR3 sequences, around a third found once. The sample here was cultured CD8+ T cells from PBMCs, taken from culture after CMV antigen stimulation. The source is a human donor in good health (CMV status not recorded). Some clones in this sample may be carry-over from other donors' samples.

As concerns this clonotype: The junction shows a germline mismatch at one end, possibly a read error. The chain is built from TRBV7-6 and TRBJ2-1; D is unclear. This CDR3 comprises 12 residues. Germline CDR1 reads SGHVS; CDR2 reads FNYEAQ. The CDR3 region has the DNA TGTGCCAACAGCTCTACATACAATGAGCAGTTCTTC. Its translation: CANSSTYNEQFF.

This clonotype was observed many times. The chain couples TRBV6-2 or TRBV6-3 to TRBJ1-3; D gene ambiguous. CDR3 size: 14 residues. CDR1 and CDR2 (germline): MNHEY, SVGEGT. Trimming took 8 bases from V and 4 from J, leaving 15 bases between them. CDR3 nucleotide sequence: TGTGCCAGCGGATCCTCAACGCCGGGAAACACCATATATTTT. This gives the protein CASGSSTPGNTIYF.

This chain joins TRBV6-1 and TRBJ2-7; 11 positions agree with TRBD1. This CDR3 comprises 15 residues. V lost 2 bases to trimming and J lost 3 bases; unmatched junction nucleotides: 3. Per the germline V gene, CDR1 is MNHNS and CDR2 is SASEGT. The CDR3, as DNA: TGTGCCAGCAGTGAATGGACAGGGGGCGGCTACGAGCAGTACTTC. Its protein is CASSEWTGGGYEQYF.

This clonotype occurred a few times. The genes are TRBV27 and TRBJ2-6, with D perhaps assigned TRBD1 or TRBD2 (6 bases each). CDR3 length: 18 residues. CDR1 is MNHEY and CDR2 is SMNVEV in the germline V gene (reference sequence). V was clipped by 3 bases and J by 0 bases, with 15 bases between them. This CDR3 is CASSFRRDIVSGANVLTF. CDR3 bases: TGTGCCAGCAGTTTCAGGCGGGACATCGTCTCTGGGGCCAACGTCCTGACTTTC. Full variable domain (remainder filled in from reference TRBV27 and TRBJ2-6): EAQVTQNPRYLITVTGKKLTVTCSQNMNHEYMSWYRQDPGLGLRQIYYSMNVEVTDKGDVPEGYKVSRKEKRNFPLILESPSPNQTSLYFCASSFRRDIVSGANVLTFGAGSRLTVL.

This rearrangement joins TRBV6-1 to TRBJ2-5, with D maybe TRBD2 (5 bases). The CDR3 length is 13 residues. CDR1 is MNHNS and CDR2 is SASEGT in the germline V gene. V lost 6 bases to trimming and J lost 5 bases, with 13 bases between them. In DNA, the CDR3 is TGTGCCAGCAGCCCGGCAGGAGGCGAGACCCAGTACTTC. Translation gives CASSPAGGETQYF.

The rearrangement uses TRBV7-8 and TRBJ1-5, with D unresolved. This CDR3 is 14 amino acids long. Germline CDR1 reads SGHVS; CDR2 reads FQNEAQ. Trimming shortened V by 2 bases and J by 7 bases, and 12 bases separated the two germline ends. Here the CDR3 DNA reads TGTGCCAGCAGCTTATTGGTTGGGGAACAGCCCCAGCATTTT. This sequence encodes CASSLLVGEQPQHF.

This clonotype turned up a few times. This rearrangement joins TRBV5-1 to TRBJ1-1, with 7 nucleotides matching TRBD1. With 2 bases clipped from V and 1 base from J, the junction kept 14 bases outside the gene matches. Per the germline V gene, CDR1 is SGHRS and CDR2 is YFSETQ. The CDR3 runs 18 residues. As DNA, the CDR3 is TGCGCCAGCAGCTTCAAACGGATAGGGGGCGCACGGAACACTGAAGCTTTCTTT. Translated, it gives CASSFKRIGGARNTEAFF.

This clonotype appeared a few times. The chain couples TRBV4-3 to TRBJ2-5; 9 bases are a match to TRBD2. The CDR3 runs to 15 residues. Germline values: CDR1 LGHNA, CDR2 YSLEER. Trimming removed 0 bases from V and 4 bases from J; junction bases left unmatched: 3. In DNA form, the CDR3 reads TGCGCCAGCAGCCAAGAGCGGGGGGGCTTAGAGACCCAGTACTTC. Its protein product is CASSQERGGLETQYF.

The chain uses TRBV27 and TRBJ1-5; 10 nucleotides line up with TRBD1. V shed 5 bases, J shed 5 bases, and the junction held 3 bases outside the gene matches. The CDR3 has 14 residues. In germline, CDR1 is MNHEY, CDR2 SMNVEV (reference sequence). The CDR3 is CASSAGTGDQPQHF. The CDR3 DNA reads as TGTGCCAGCAGTGCTGGGACAGGGGATCAGCCCCAGCATTTT.

This clonotype has a handful of counts. CDR3 in amino acids: CASNFGTRKANTGELFF. In DNA, the CDR3 is TGTGCCAGCAACTTCGGGACTCGAAAAGCGAACACCGGGGAGCTGTTTTTT. The chain uses TRBV7-9 and TRBJ2-2; D is perhaps TRBD2 (6 bases). There are 17 residues in the CDR3. V lost 7 bases, J lost 0 bases, and 18 bases lay in between. Germline lookup yields CDR1 SEHNR and CDR2 FQNEAQ (reference sequence).

The chain joins TRBV20-1 to TRBJ2-1; D ambiguous. Trimming removed 0 bases from V and 0 bases from J, with 6 bases in between. The CDR3 has 14 residues. Germline CDR1 DFQATT, CDR2 SNEGSKA (reference sequence). This CDR3 reads CSARDWSSYNEQFF. Written as DNA, the CDR3 is TGCAGTGCTAGAGACTGGAGCTCCTACAATGAGCAGTTCTTC.

This clonotype was counted only a few times. The V gene is TRBV5-1, the J gene TRBJ1-1; 7 bases match TRBD1. V was clipped by 1 base and J by 6 bases; unmatched bases: 12. The CDR3 extends over 16 amino acids. From germline, CDR1 is SGHRS and CDR2 YFSETQ. The CDR3 spells CASSLHRRGVFAEAFF. In nucleotides, the CDR3 is TGCGCCAGCAGCTTGCATCGCAGGGGGGTATTTGCTGAAGCTTTCTTT.

The rearrangement uses TRBV28 and TRBJ1-1; a weak D match, TRBD1 (5 bases). Germline V gene data show CDR1 as MDHEN and CDR2 as SYDVKM. The length of the CDR3 is 13 residues. V lost 6 bases and J 3 bases, leaving 11 bases between the germline ends. The chain's CDR3 is CASRLDSYTEAFF. CDR3 DNA: TGTGCCAGCAGGTTAGACAGCTACACTGAAGCTTTCTTT. Drawing the rest from reference TRBV28 and TRBJ1-1, the complete variable domain is DVKVTQSSRYLVKRTGEKVFLECVQDMDHENMFWYRQDPGLGLRLIYFSYDVKMKEKGDIPEGYSVSREKKERFSLILESASTNQTSMYLCASRLDSYTEAFFGQGTRLTVV.

Many counts were recorded for this clonotype. This chain joins TRBV20-1 and TRBJ2-6; perhaps TRBD2 as D (5 bases). V was cut by 0 bases and J by 0 bases, with 12 bases left in between. The CDR3 extends over 17 amino acids. Germline V gene data show CDR1 as DFQATT and CDR2 as SNEGSKA (reference sequence). The DNA of the CDR3 is TGCAGTGCTAGAGATTATAGGGAGAGCTCTGGGGCCAACGTCCTGACTTTC. Translation: CSARDYRESSGANVLTF.

The chain has TRBV9 and TRBJ1-2; tentatively, D is TRBD1 (6 bases). This CDR3 has 17 amino acids. The V gene lost 0 bases and the J gene lost 0 bases, with 15 bases spanning the gap. CDR1 and CDR2 (germline): SGDLS, YYNGEE. This CDR3 is CASSVDSYREANYGYTF. CDR3 sequence (DNA): TGTGCCAGCAGCGTAGATAGTTACAGGGAAGCTAACTATGGCTACACCTTC. Full variable domain (outside the CDR3, taken from reference TRBV9 and TRBJ1-2): DSGVTQTPKHLITATGQRVTLRCSPRSGDLSVYWYQQSLDQGLQFLIQYYNGEERAKGNILERFSAQQFPDLHSELNLSSLELGDSALYFCASSVDSYREANYGYTFGSGTRLTVV.

The V and J genes are TRBV11-1 and TRBJ1-1; no definite D call. Germline CDR1 SGHAT, CDR2 FQDESV (reference sequence). The CDR3 covers 14 residues. Trimming shortened V by 6 bases and J by 1 base, and 12 bases separated the two germline ends. The CDR3 sequence is CASRERGANTEAFF. The CDR3 DNA is TGTGCCAGCAGGGAGCGGGGTGCGAACACTGAAGCTTTCTTT.

Concerning this clonotype itself: A read error is possible here, since a much larger clone lies one base away. V and J are TRBV7-6 and TRBJ2-1; tentatively, D is TRBD2 (6 bases). Germline CDR1 reads SGHVS; CDR2 reads FNYEAQ. This CDR3 has 15 residues. The CDR3 DNA is TGTACCAGCAGCCCGACCGGGGGAGACTACAATGAGCAGTTCTTC. Its translation is CTSSPTGGDYNEQFF. The full variable domain, its missing parts supplied by reference TRBV7-6 and TRBJ2-1, is GAGVSQSPRYKVTKRGQDVALRCDPISGHVSLYWYRQALGQGPEFLTYFNYEAQQDKSGLPNDRFSAERPEGSISTLTIQRTEQRDSAMYRCTSSPTGGDYNEQFFGPGTRLTVL.

This rearrangement joins TRBV20-1 to TRBJ1-2; no clear D gene. Germline V gene lookup returns CDR1 DFQATT and CDR2 SNEGSKA (reference sequence). The CDR3 is 11 residues long. The V end was cut by 8 bases, the J end by 7 bases, with 14 bases between. CDR3: CSPRSTGGYTF. In nucleotides, the CDR3 is TGCAGTCCGAGATCGACGGGTGGCTACACCTTC.